This TCR beta chain was retrieved from a study of cytomegalovirus exposure and HLA in healthy donors (dated by TCRdb to the late 2010s). Looking at the study overall: In an earlier analysis of some 550 of the donors, 276 Gb of sequence data and 100 million or so unique TCR beta sequences from about 179 million T cells were reported. Among the approximately 400 genotyped donors, about 83% belonged to the genetic ancestry cluster associated with self-reported Caucasian donors. Because of strong linkage in the cohort, five DR-DQ haplotypes were treated as single units for association and clustering. On average, about 200,000 unique TCR beta nucleotide sequences were sequenced per donor among 300 to 500 genotyped donors of the cohort, with roughly 20% of those sequences being non-productive. A later genetic analysis took genome-wide SNP genotypes for about 65% of the roughly 670 donors and used that subset as a discovery cohort. The later analysis used no new phenotypic data to find candidate immune exposures, relying instead on TCR beta sequences and their occurrence across donors. To decide whether each TCR beta V gene segment behaved as functional or pseudogenic, an earlier analysis of some 570 of the donors relied on high-throughput TCR beta sequencing. Both class I and class II loci were covered by HLA typing, at four-digit resolution. An early release that covered 500 to 800 HLA-typed donors contained approximately 300 gigabases of sequencing data and 80 million or so unique TCR sequences. To predict cytomegalovirus infection status, the study brought together high-throughput TCR immunosequencing, statistical association of individual TCRs with disease status, and machine learning. Donor age, sex, ethnicity and CMV serostatus were collected together with the repertoire data. The number of donors typed differed by locus, with about 629-630 for A, B, C, DRB1 and DQB1, 522 for DQA1, over 600 for DPA1, and approximately 470 for DPB1. A later analysis re-examined previously published TCR beta repertoires from around 670 donors and added high-resolution HLA genotyping to investigate patterns of TCR occurrence. All discovery cohort repertoires had been generated using a single sequencing platform. The study was designed to test whether signatures of past pathogen exposure could be identified by cataloging public T cell receptors. Using immunosequencing, the study profiled T cell repertoires from 666 subjects and related those repertoires to cytomegalovirus serostatus. Besides the first cohort of approximately 670 subjects, a separate validation cohort made up of over 95 different subjects was used.

Study-wide conclusions, independent of this receptor: It was suggested by the authors that the approach could potentially be generalized to other disease states and immunological phenotypes. When HLA alleles, especially DR and DQ, strongly co-occurred, TCR associations were difficult to assign to individual alleles. This cohort had only TCR beta chains sequenced, and the lack of alpha or paired-chain data limited which features could be detected. Roughly uniform sequencing depth across donors was assumed in presence/absence analyses, although this assumption may not hold. Because counts were too low, 15 to 20 rarely observed V segments, including chromosome 9 orphons, were left out of the earlier analysis of a few hundred of the donors. The classifier was reported to diagnose cytomegalovirus status with high specificity and sensitivity in both the original and validation cohorts. The only immune exposure information available for the cohort was CMV serostatus. The sequencing pipeline was judged likely to have produced a cluster of highly shared sequence variants as a technical artifact. A later genetic analysis reported fewer N-insertions in productive TCRs among donors in an Asian-associated ancestry cluster than the roughly 650-donor mean. In a later analysis, TCR association rates were found to vary across HLA loci, with the most associated TCRs seen for DRB1 alleles and the fewest for HLA-C alleles. Because HLA typing was missing for some donors at each locus, association tests included only the typed subset. Broadly in line with IMGT annotations, most TCR beta V segments showed up in productive rearrangements about 87% or about 30% of the time in an earlier analysis of some 590 of the donors. Several of the top co-occurrence clusters appeared to be linked to parvovirus B19, influenza, CMV and Epstein-Barr virus, according to a later analysis. A few of the identified cytomegalovirus-associated TCR beta chains were confirmed in vitro to be specific for cytomegalovirus antigens. The study listed 150 to 200 TCR beta chains as associated with cytomegalovirus. A later genetic analysis associated a missense DCLRE1C variant with V-gene and J-gene trimming of TCR beta chains, and an independent cohort replicated the association. A further reported finding was that TCR beta sequences accurately predicted the HLA-A and HLA-B alleles for most subjects in the first cohort. Some IMGT-functional V segments, including TRBV6-2 and TRBV6-3, could not be distinguished by the 87-base-pair reads and were therefore excluded. A later analysis found that HLA-associated TCR beta chains were more clonally expanded and had lower generation probabilities than equally common non-associated chains. A later analysis found that most CMV-associated TCR beta chains appeared HLA-restricted, with HLA associations seemingly driven largely by CMV exposure. Most TCR sequences were observed very rarely across donors, whereas some public TCRs were present in many individuals. Correlated functional status among segregating V segments might be attributable to linkage disequilibrium, but an unknown experimental factor could not be ruled out. In a later analysis, some 17,000 TCR beta sequences were associated with specific HLA alleles at a false discovery rate of 0.05.

Inclusive of the bounding cysteine and phenylalanine, the CDR3 is 15 residues long. Left in the record is the CDR3 DNA by itself, 45 bases read in frame from the first base. Based on the germline V gene, the CDR1 and CDR2 sequences are MNHNS and SASEGT. Cut back by 6 bases and 0 bases, the V and J ends lie 12 bases apart. For this clone: It has no known antigen specificity. No much larger clone exists at a distance of one base, and base qualities are not known.

The cohort comprised around 700 healthy bone marrow donors. At the time of sampling, all cohort members were nominally healthy, though unrecorded immune exposures were likely present. The donor tested CMV seropositive and was one of the 289 seropositive cohort members. Each donor provided a peripheral blood sample, and peripheral blood mononuclear cells were used for TCR beta sequencing. The Qiagen DNeasy Blood Extraction Kit was used to extract genomic DNA from the blood cell samples. The method was the immunoSEQ multiplex PCR assay. A mixture of 60 forward primers for TCR Vbeta segments and 13 reverse primers for TCR Jbeta segments was used in the multiplex PCR. The CDR3 region of rearranged TCR beta genes was amplified from genomic DNA with a multiplex PCR assay. The amplified TCR beta libraries were sequenced on the Illumina HiSeq System as 87-base-pair reads. The study's processing was this. Across the roughly 700 repertoires, a later analysis counted 80 million or so unique TCR beta chains, approximately 12 million of which were shared by at least two donors. Raw reads were error-corrected and collapsed into unique sequences with a nearest-neighbor algorithm that merged closely related sequences to remove PCR and sequencing errors. V, D and J gene segments were assigned by aligning CDR3 sequences to IMGT reference sequences. Each retained sequence needed at least a six-nucleotide match to both a V gene segment and a J gene segment. A rearrangement counted as productive if the CDR3 had no stop codons and remained in frame with V and J, and every other rearrangement counted as non-productive. CDR3 was defined according to IMGT convention as the region running from the second conserved V-encoded cysteine to the conserved J-encoded phenylalanine. In an earlier analysis of around 640 of the donors, sequences lacking an unambiguous match to a single V gene segment were excluded. An earlier analysis of fewer than 750 of the donors called V segments functional above 56.7% productive rearrangements and segregating when the between-donor standard deviation exceeded 5%. A statistical classification framework was built to diagnose cytomegalovirus status from the catalog of TCR beta chain sequences. A later analysis assigned V and J genes by comparing TCR nucleotide sequences with IMGT/GENE-DB human TR gene sequences. In a later analysis, CDR3 sequences and most-parsimonious VDJ recombination scenarios were assigned using the TCRdist pipeline. In a later analysis, each TCR beta chain was defined by its CDR3 amino acid sequence together with its V-gene family, and reads lacking a unique V-gene family were excluded. In a later analysis, a few hundred highly shared, low-generation-probability nucleotide sequences were removed to address suspected cross-contamination and a sequencing artifact. In a later analysis, a clonal expansion index was calculated for each public chain from normalized within-repertoire ranks of inferred template counts. A later analysis computed generation probabilities with a VDJ recombination model fitted to out-of-frame rearrangements, and checked the results against IGoR. In a later analysis, hypergeometric tests were used to score TCR-TCR, TCR-HLA and TCR-CMV co-occurrence, with a repertoire-size bias correction applied to TCR pairs. In a later analysis, false discovery rates were estimated by permuting HLA or CMV assignments 20 times. In a later analysis, co-occurring TCRs were grouped using DBSCAN, with TCRdist sequence similarity added in when clustering inside HLA-allele-positive subsets. For co-occurrence clustering, repertoires with fewer than 30,000 or more than 120,000 public chains were excluded, along with five repertoires with anomalous nucleotide sharing. The immuneACCESS repertoire file appears here via TCRdb, limited to in-frame rearrangements. These files lack a portion of the clones; in checked studies, under half of the deficit traces to unresolved V genes, and the cause of the others is not known. The DNA gave D and trimming, while V, J and clone size come from that table. Present in this sample are over 90,000 clones, 79% of which were seen just once. Roughly 4% of the sample is held by the ten biggest clonotypes.

The sequence came from a man aged 50 to 60 in good health and CMV-seropositive. The chain was built from TRBV6-1 and TRBJ1-3; matching of 6 bases hints at TRBD1 as the D gene. Specimen: PBMCs. The nucleotide sequence reads TGTGCCAGCAGGCAGGGGCTTGGCTCTGGAAACACCATATATTTT. Its translation is CASRQGLGSGNTIYF.